These 20 T cell receptor beta chains originate from one sample sequenced in a study of blood T cell repertoires in COVID-19. Profiled with immunoSEQ multiplex PCR; TCRdb holds only in-frame clones, not every one. The sample lists approximately 340,000 clones, approximately 89% occurring once. The source material was PBMCs or T cells enriched from blood (not recorded which). Every receptor here comes from a woman aged 40 to 55 who had been exposed to COVID-19.

The chain joins TRBV28 to TRBJ1-1; 8 bases line up with TRBD1. The CDR3 length is 16 residues. V trimming: 6 bases; J trimming: 1 base; junction bases outside the gene matches: 10. The germline CDR1 and CDR2 sequences are MDHEN and SYDVKM. The CDR3: CASSGQGFPGNTEAFF. The CDR3 DNA reads as TGTGCCAGCAGCGGACAGGGTTTTCCAGGGAACACTGAAGCTTTCTTT.

This sequence joins TRBV18 and TRBJ1-2; 7 positions match TRBD1. The CDR3 sequence is 13 residues long. V was clipped by 2 bases and J by 8 bases; unmatched bases: 5. CDR1 KGHSH and CDR2 LQKENI come from the germline V gene. The CDR3 nucleotides read TGTGCCAGCTCACCAAACAGGGGCGACGGCTACACCTTC. Its translation: CASSPNRGDGYTF.

The chain combines TRBV2 with TRBJ1-6, with 10 bases matching TRBD1. Germline loops: CDR1 SNHLY, CDR2 FYNNEI. V trimming: 7 bases; J trimming: 6 bases; junction bases outside the gene matches: 6. CDR3 size: 15 residues. CDR3 amino acids: CASTQTGGGNSPLHF. The CDR3 region has the DNA TGTGCCAGCACCCAGACAGGGGGCGGTAATTCACCCCTCCACTTT.

This chain joins TRBV19 and TRBJ1-1, with D uncertain. The CDR3 is made up of 12 amino acids. With 8 bases removed from V and 11 bases from J, the gap between germline ends came to 18 bases. Germline CDR1 LNHDA, CDR2 SQIVND (reference sequence). This CDR3 is CASGLYSVLAFF. The DNA of the CDR3 is TGTGCCAGTGGACTCTACAGCGTACTCGCTTTCTTT.

The gene calls are TRBV6-5 and TRBJ2-5; 11 bases are a match to TRBD1. The CDR3 loop spans 14 amino acids. Germline loops: CDR1 MNHEY, CDR2 SVGAGI. Unmatched junction bases numbered 3, after V lost 6 bases and J lost 3 bases. CDR3: CASSRDRGKETQYF. The CDR3 DNA reads TGTGCCAGCAGCAGGGACAGGGGGAAAGAGACCCAGTACTTC.

The chain is built from TRBV18 and TRBJ2-1; 8 nucleotides agree with TRBD1. CDR1 is KGHSH, CDR2 LQKENI, per germline. V dropped 0 bases and J dropped 6; count of bases not matched to a gene: 4. The CDR3 is 15 residues long. CDR3 coding DNA: TGTGCCAGCTCACCACCGTCCAGGGGGCTCAATGAGCAGTTCTTC. Translating gives CASSPPSRGLNEQFF.

The CDR3 reads CASSPPRLAGVTDTQYF. The CDR3, as DNA: TGTGCCAGCTCACCACCCAGACTAGCGGGGGTGACAGATACGCAGTATTTT. V and J are TRBV18 and TRBJ2-3; 12 positions agree with TRBD2. The germline gives CDR1 KGHSH, CDR2 LQKENI. The junction had 4 bases not matched to a gene; V was cut back by 0 bases and J by 3 bases. The CDR3 runs 17 residues.

J is TRBJ1-1 and V is TRBV7-9; D perhaps matches TRBD1 (5 bases). Germline assignment: CDR1 SEHNR and CDR2 FQNEAQ (reference sequence). This CDR3 has 13 residues. The germline V and J ends were trimmed by 5 bases and 6 bases, with 13 bases remaining between them. The chain's CDR3 is CASSPLGGAEAFF. DNA of the CDR3: TGTGCCAGCAGCCCCCTCGGAGGGGCTGAAGCTTTCTTT.

The rearrangement uses TRBV10-1 and TRBJ2-7; possibly TRBD1 for D (6 bases). Germline CDR1 WNHNN, CDR2 SYGVQD (reference sequence). V dropped 5 bases and J dropped 6 bases, with 11 bases sitting between them. CDR3 length: 12 residues. The CDR3 DNA follows: TGCGCCAGCAGTATACAGGGCGGCGAGCAGTACTTC. This codes for CASSIQGGEQYF.

The chain employs TRBV2 and TRBJ1-2; no reliable D call. CDR3 size: 12 residues. V was shortened by 2 bases and J by 3 bases, with 4 bases between the two germline ends. CDR1 SNHLY and CDR2 FYNNEI come from the germline V gene. CDR3 bases: TGTGCCAGCAGTGAACAGGACTATGGCTACACCTTC. Translation gives CASSEQDYGYTF. The full variable domain, completed using reference TRBV2 and TRBJ1-2, is EPEVTQTPSHQVTQMGQEVILRCVPISNHLYFYWYRQILGQKVEFLVSFYNNEISEKSEIFDDQFSVERPDGSNFTLKIRSTKLEDSAMYFCASSEQDYGYTFGSGTRLTVV.

V gene TRBV11-3 combines with J gene TRBJ1-3, with D unclear. The CDR3 extends over 15 amino acids. Trimming took off 5 bases at V and 0 bases at J, with 11 bases between the two ends. Germline values: CDR1 SGHNT, CDR2 YENEEA. The DNA for the CDR3 is TGTGCCAGCAGCAACGACGGGAGCTCTGGAAACACCATATATTTT. The encoded protein is CASSNDGSSGNTIYF.

The rearrangement uses TRBV30 and TRBJ1-4; D unresolved. CDR3 size: 13 residues. CDR1 is GTSNPN and CDR2 is SVGIG in the germline V gene (reference sequence). V gave up 2 bases and J gave up 8 bases, with 12 bases separating them. CDR3 nucleotide sequence: TGTGCCTGGAGTCTCGGAGGGAAGGAAAAACTGTTTTTT. Protein: CAWSLGGKEKLFF.

The genes are TRBV27 and TRBJ2-2; no reliable D call. Trimming cost V 3 bases and J 4 bases, with 6 bases left between them. There are 13 residues in the CDR3. CDR1 and CDR2 from the germline V gene are MNHEY and SMNVEV (reference sequence). The CDR3 DNA sequence: TGTGCCAGCAGTTTGGAGCTCACCGGGGAGCTGTTTTTT. The encoded protein is CASSLELTGELFF.

The chain is built from TRBV6-5 and TRBJ1-1; tentatively, D is TRBD1 (5 bases). Germline V gene sequence: CDR1 MNHEY, CDR2 SVGAGI. The V gene lost 7 bases and the J gene lost 2 bases, with 11 bases spanning the gap. The CDR3 has 13 residues. The CDR3, as DNA: TGTGCCAGCAACCTCCAGGGTAACACTGAAGCTTTCTTT. This encodes CASNLQGNTEAFF.

V usage is TRBV12-3 or TRBV12-4 and J usage is TRBJ1-2; D is uncertain. The V end was cut by 5 bases, the J end by 6 bases, with 7 bases between. This CDR3 spans 11 amino acids. CDR3: CASSASHGYTF. The DNA for the CDR3 is TGTGCCAGCAGTGCGTCCCATGGCTACACCTTC.

The chain is built from TRBV6-5 and TRBJ1-2, with 9 nucleotides matching TRBD1. The germline V gene has CDR1 MNHEY and CDR2 SVGAGI. The V and J ends lost 0 bases and 5 bases, in that order; junction bases with no gene match: 4. There are 15 residues in the CDR3. CDR3 loop: CASSYSWTGDYGYTF. The CDR3 DNA is TGTGCCAGCAGTTACTCCTGGACAGGGGATTATGGCTACACCTTC.

The genes are TRBV24-1 and TRBJ2-1; 10 bases fit TRBD2. V was pared by 4 bases and J by 7 bases, with 9 bases of the junction left unmatched. Germline CDR1 is KGHDR and CDR2 is SFDVKD. The CDR3 length is 16 residues. This CDR3 is CATSDSSGSRINEQFF. CDR3 bases: TGTGCCACCAGTGACTCTAGCGGGAGCCGAATAAATGAGCAGTTCTTC.

V is TRBV27 and J is TRBJ1-1, with a possible D match to TRBD1 (6 bases). Trimming shortened V by 5 bases and J by 5 bases, and 15 bases separated the two germline ends. Germline V gene data show CDR1 as MNHEY and CDR2 as SMNVEV (reference sequence). The CDR3 is 14 amino acids. CDR3 in amino acids: CASSGGAPRTEAFF. The CDR3 DNA reads as TGTGCCAGCAGTGGGGGGGCCCCGAGGACTGAAGCTTTCTTT.

The J gene is TRBJ2-6, the V gene TRBV11-3; 9 bases are shared with TRBD1. Germline CDR1 is SGHNT and CDR2 is YENEEA. Germline trimming cut 8 bases from V and 4 bases from J; bases unmatched to any gene: 15. The CDR3 extends over 18 amino acids. As DNA, the CDR3 is TGTGCCAGCTCGAACGGGACAGGGTCTGACTTGGGGGCCAACGTCCTGACTTTC. Translated, it gives CASSNGTGSDLGANVLTF. The full variable domain, completed using reference TRBV11-3 and TRBJ2-6, is EAGVVQSPRYKIIEKKQPVAFWCNPISGHNTLYWYLQNLGQGPELLIRYENEEAVDDSQLPKDRFSAERLKGVDSTLKIQPAELGDSAVYLCASSNGTGSDLGANVLTFGAGSRLTVL.

The chain joins TRBV11-1 to TRBJ2-1; no reliable D call. The germline CDR1 and CDR2 sequences are SGHAT and FQDESV (reference sequence). The V end was cut by 6 bases, the J end by 0 bases, with 12 bases between. The CDR3 runs 15 residues. The CDR3 loop is CASRMSRLSYNEQFF. CDR3 coding DNA: TGTGCCAGCAGGATGAGTCGACTCTCCTACAATGAGCAGTTCTTC. The variable domain in full, completed from reference TRBV11-1 and TRBJ2-1, reads EAEVAQSPRYKITEKSQAVAFWCDPISGHATLYWYRQILGQGPELLVQFQDESVVDDSQLPKDRFSAERLKGVDSTLKIQPAELGDSAMYLCASRMSRLSYNEQFFGPGTRLTVL.